The 23 T cell receptor beta chains presented below share a single source sample, sequenced in a study of blood T cell repertoires in COVID-19 (TCRdb year 2020). The library was produced with the immunoSEQ multiplex PCR assay. Entries here come from immuneACCESS through TCRdb and include only in-frame sequences with V and J called. Some clones fail to appear in such tables; in the studies checked, an unresolved V gene covers under half of the shortfall, and the cause of the remainder is unknown. The sample has roughly 160,000 clones on record, approximately 87% of them singletons. Under 13% of the sample is in the top ten clones. Sequencing used peripheral blood. The source of these receptors is a woman in her 70s with COVID-19, enrolled during active disease.

The CDR3 loop reads CASSPSHLQGRGYGYTF. For the CDR3, the DNA is TGTGCCAGCAGCCCGTCCCACCTACAAGGTAGAGGCTATGGCTACACCTTC. V usage is TRBV7-2 and J usage is TRBJ1-2; D not resolved. Germline values: CDR1 SGHTA, CDR2 FQGNSA. There are 17 residues in the CDR3. V was shortened by 5 bases and J by 4 bases, with 23 bases between the two germline ends.

Regarding this clone: The same CDR3 arises from other DNA sequences in this sample as well. The genes are TRBV18 and TRBJ2-5, with TRBD1 identical over 7 bases. CDR3 length equals 15 residues. V shed 0 bases and J 1 base; nucleotides not matched to a gene: 2. Germline lookup yields CDR1 KGHSH and CDR2 LQKENI. CDR3 DNA: TGTGCCAGCTCACCACCGGGGACAGTCCAAGAGACCCAGTACTTC. It is translated as CASSPPGTVQETQYF.

This chain connects TRBV19 to TRBJ2-3; the match to TRBD1 covers 10 bases. There are 14 residues in the CDR3. CDR1 LNHDA and CDR2 SQIVND come from the germline V gene (reference sequence). After removal of 1 base from V and 9 bases from J, the junction contained 4 bases not matched to a gene. The CDR3 DNA reads TGTGCCAGTAGTATAGTGGAGACAGGGGGCACGCAGTATTTT. Its translation is CASSIVETGGTQYF.

CDR3 bases: TGCGCCAGCAGCCTCCAGGGACAGAACTACGAGCAGTACTTC. Translation: CASSLQGQNYEQYF. The chain links TRBV5-1 to TRBJ2-7; 7 bases map to TRBD1. CDR3 size: 14 residues. Trimming cost V 4 bases and J 3 bases; bases outside gene matches: 7. CDR1 is SGHRS and CDR2 is YFSETQ in the germline V gene.

This chain connects TRBV27 to TRBJ2-2; TRBD2 matches at 9 bases. Germline V gene data show CDR1 as MNHEY and CDR2 as SMNVEV (reference sequence). The CDR3 sequence is 15 residues long. V was pared by 3 bases and J by 4 bases, with 3 bases of the junction left unmatched. For the CDR3, the DNA is TGTGCCAGCAGTTTGCGAGCGGGGGGCACCGGGGAGCTGTTTTTT. Translating it yields CASSLRAGGTGELFF.

This chain joins TRBV19 and TRBJ1-1; D gene unclear. Trimming took 3 bases from V and 7 from J, leaving 15 bases between them. Germline V gene sequence: CDR1 LNHDA, CDR2 SQIVND (reference sequence). The CDR3 loop spans 14 amino acids. Written as DNA, the CDR3 is TGTGCCAGTAGTATCAGGCTTCTCTCTGATGAAGCTTTCTTT. This gives the protein CASSIRLLSDEAFF. The full variable domain, in which reference TRBV19 and TRBJ1-1 provide the parts outside the CDR3, is DGGITQSPKYLFRKEGQNVTLSCEQNLNHDAMYWYRQDPGQGLRLIYYSQIVNDFQKGDIAEGYSVSREKKESFPLTVTSAQKNPTAFYLCASSIRLLSDEAFFGQGTRLTVV.

The chain employs TRBV15 and TRBJ2-5; possible D gene TRBD1, 5 bases. The CDR3 extends over 13 amino acids. Between the trimmed V and J ends, which lost 7 bases and 2 bases, there was a span of 11 bases. Germline CDR1 and CDR2: LNHNV and YYDKDF (reference sequence). The CDR3 coding sequence is TGTGCCACCACTAACAGGTTTCAAGAGACCCAGTACTTC. Its translation: CATTNRFQETQYF.

The chain links TRBV3-1 (or the pseudogene TRBV3-2) to TRBJ1-1, with D possibly TRBD1 on 6 matching bases. The CDR3 has 14 residues. Germline CDR1 reads LGHDT; CDR2 reads YNNKEL (reference sequence). V lost 6 bases, J lost 2 bases, and 13 bases lay in between. The CDR3 bases are TGTGCCAGCAGTCAGCGGGGGCTCAACACTGAAGCTTTCTTT. It is translated as CASSQRGLNTEAFF.

The chain joins TRBV2 to TRBJ1-1; 8 nucleotides agree with TRBD1. Looked up from germline, CDR1 is SNHLY and CDR2 is FYNNEI. With 6 bases clipped from V and 4 bases from J, the junction kept 4 bases outside the gene matches. The length of the CDR3 is 13 residues. The CDR3 DNA sequence: TGTGCCAGCAGCGCAGACAGGGGCACTGAAGCTTTCTTT. This translates into CASSADRGTEAFF.

Only a few counts were recorded for this clone. In DNA, the CDR3 is TGCGCCAGCAGCCAACACCCAGGCCTCTCTGGAAACACCATATATTTT. This encodes CASSQHPGLSGNTIYF. This chain joins TRBV4-1 and TRBJ1-3; D uncertain. Germline CDR1 MGHRA, CDR2 YSYEKL. The CDR3 is 16 residues long. V lost 2 bases and J 0 bases, leaving 11 bases between the germline ends.

The chain has TRBV4-1 and TRBJ2-7; possibly TRBD1 for D (5 bases). Germline CDR1 MGHRA, CDR2 YSYEKL. With 6 bases removed from V and 0 bases from J, the gap between germline ends came to 15 bases. CDR3 size: 15 residues. CDR3 sequence (DNA): TGCGCCAGCAGACCCTCGACAGCAAGCTCCTACGAGCAGTACTTC. It is translated as CASRPSTASSYEQYF.

This clone was seen once. This sequence joins TRBV5-1 and TRBJ2-5; D remains ambiguous. V gave up 4 bases and J gave up 5 bases, with 12 bases separating them. CDR1 SGHRS and CDR2 YFSETQ come from the germline V gene. The CDR3 spans 13 residues. The CDR3 DNA sequence: TGCGCCAGCAGCCTCCCAGTGGTCGAGACCCAGTACTTC. The encoded protein is CASSLPVVETQYF.

This chain connects TRBV5-6 to TRBJ1-2; tentative D call: TRBD1 (5 bases). The CDR3 loop spans 13 amino acids. Trimming took 3 bases from V and 5 from J, leaving 11 bases between them. Germline V gives CDR1 SGHDT, CDR2 YYEEEE. CDR3 residues: CASSWTTVYGYTF. The DNA for the CDR3 is TGTGCCAGCAGCTGGACAACAGTTTATGGCTACACCTTC.

This clone was counted only a few times. The CDR3 is CASSVQGGKLFF. In DNA, the CDR3 is TGTGCCAGCAGCGTACAGGGGGGAAAACTGTTTTTT. The genes are TRBV9 and TRBJ1-4, with 7 bases aligning to TRBD1. Unmatched junction bases numbered 1, after V lost 1 base and J lost 10 bases. This CDR3 region has 12 residues. Germline V gives CDR1 SGDLS, CDR2 YYNGEE. Filled out from reference TRBV9 and TRBJ1-4, the complete variable domain reads DSGVTQTPKHLITATGQRVTLRCSPRSGDLSVYWYQQSLDQGLQFLIQYYNGEERAKGNILERFSAQQFPDLHSELNLSSLELGDSALYFCASSVQGGKLFFGSGTQLSVL.

The chain combines TRBV10-3 with TRBJ1-4, with D possibly being TRBD1 (5 bases). The length of the CDR3 is 16 residues. Germline-derived CDR1 and CDR2 are ENHRY and SYGVKD. Deletions cut 11 bases from V and 5 bases from J, with 24 bases between. The CDR3 coding sequence is TGTGCCGCCTCCGCAGGGTCTCTTGGGTTAAATGAAAAACTGTTTTTT. Translating gives CAASAGSLGLNEKLFF.

The chain joins TRBV10-3 to TRBJ1-6; no clear D. Germline assignment: CDR1 ENHRY and CDR2 SYGVKD. V lost 7 bases, J lost 9 bases, and 19 bases lay in between. There are 15 residues in the CDR3. The CDR3 here is CAIKIDAGPSSPLHF. The CDR3 DNA follows: TGTGCCATCAAGATAGACGCCGGCCCTAGTTCACCCCTCCACTTT.

The chain links TRBV5-1 to TRBJ1-1; D is perhaps TRBD1 (6 bases). The germline V gene has CDR1 SGHRS and CDR2 YFSETQ. The CDR3 covers 15 residues. V gave up 4 bases and J gave up 2 bases, with 15 bases separating them. For the CDR3, the DNA is TGCGCCAGCAGCCCGACCCCGGGACAAAACACTGAAGCTTTCTTT. This gives the protein CASSPTPGQNTEAFF.

The V and J genes are TRBV19 and TRBJ1-5; no definite D call. V lost 4 bases, J lost 5 bases, and 15 bases lay in between. This CDR3 has 15 amino acids. Germline V gene lookup returns CDR1 LNHDA and CDR2 SQIVND (reference sequence). CDR3 DNA: TGTGCCAGTAGTACGGCCGGGTTAGGAGATCAGCCCCAGCATTTT. This translates into CASSTAGLGDQPQHF.

The V call is TRBV7-9, the J call TRBJ2-1, with D perhaps TRBD2 (6 bases). V gave up 4 bases and J gave up 4 bases, with 14 bases separating them. In germline, CDR1 is SEHNR, CDR2 FQNEAQ (reference sequence). The CDR3 is 15 amino acids. CDR3 DNA: TGTGCCAGCAGCTCCCCGGCGGGGCGTTACAATGAGCAGTTCTTC. Translating it yields CASSSPAGRYNEQFF.

The gene calls are TRBV18 and TRBJ1-4; 8 nucleotides align to TRBD1. In germline, CDR1 is KGHSH, CDR2 LQKENI. This CDR3 is built from 16 residues. The J segment lost 8 bases and the V segment lost 3 bases, leaving 11 bases of the junction unmatched. The CDR3 spells CASSPGIRTGSEKLFF. The CDR3 DNA sequence: TGTGCCAGCTCACCTGGGATCAGGACAGGGAGCGAAAAACTGTTTTTT.

V gene TRBV20-1 combines with J gene TRBJ1-5; unclear D gene. CDR1 is DFQATT, CDR2 SNEGSKA, per germline (reference sequence). The CDR3 has 17 amino acids. Deletions cut 3 bases from V and 0 bases from J, with 18 bases between. CDR3 sequence (DNA): TGCAGTGCTAGTCCTCTCGCAGTCCCTTCTAGCAATCAGCCCCAGCATTTT. Encoded protein: CSASPLAVPSSNQPQHF.

The V and J genes are TRBV28 and TRBJ2-7, with 7 nucleotides matching TRBD1. In germline, CDR1 is MDHEN, CDR2 SYDVKM. The CDR3 contains 14 residues. V was clipped by 6 bases and J by 1 base; unmatched bases: 6. CDR3 nucleotides: TGTGCCAGCAGAGACGACAGGGAGTCCTACGAGCAGTACTTC. Protein product: CASRDDRESYEQYF.

The rearrangement uses TRBV28 and TRBJ2-7; TRBD2 matches at 11 bases. Unmatched junction bases numbered 13, after V lost 6 bases and J lost 3 bases. Germline CDR1 and CDR2: MDHEN and SYDVKM. This CDR3 has 17 residues. CDR3 amino acids: CASSKQGLAAEIYEQYF. The CDR3 region has the DNA TGTGCCAGCAGCAAACAGGGACTAGCGGCGGAAATCTACGAGCAGTACTTC.